This TCR beta chain was identified during a study of graft-versus-host responses after intestinal transplantation. At the level of the study: Isolated intestinal, liver-intestinal, or multivisceral transplants were what recipients had. Recipients across the board were started on anti-thymocyte globulin induction, then kept on tacrolimus and steroids for about three years. Findings and caveats of the study: Marrow from the recipient contained GvH clones, some of which had appeared first in ileum or blood.

CDR1 and CDR2 (germline): LNHDA, SQIVND (reference sequence). V lost 4 bases to trimming and J lost 8 bases, with 14 bases between them. The CDR3 has 14 residues. Assay used: immunoSEQ multiplex PCR; TCRdb lists only in-frame clones, some missing. The profile shows over 75,000 clones, roughly 90% of them singletons. Worth noting for this clone: Its antigen remains unidentified.

This specimen consisted of unstimulated CD4+ T cells sorted from spleen or lymph node cells, obtained before transplant. The genes are TRBV19 and TRBJ1-4; D is ambiguous. The clonotype comes from a human donor who was the organ donor for an intestinal transplant. CDR3 sequence (DNA): TGTGCCAGTAGTACCTCGAGCGATTACGAAAAACTGTTTTTT. As protein: CASSTSSDYEKLFF.